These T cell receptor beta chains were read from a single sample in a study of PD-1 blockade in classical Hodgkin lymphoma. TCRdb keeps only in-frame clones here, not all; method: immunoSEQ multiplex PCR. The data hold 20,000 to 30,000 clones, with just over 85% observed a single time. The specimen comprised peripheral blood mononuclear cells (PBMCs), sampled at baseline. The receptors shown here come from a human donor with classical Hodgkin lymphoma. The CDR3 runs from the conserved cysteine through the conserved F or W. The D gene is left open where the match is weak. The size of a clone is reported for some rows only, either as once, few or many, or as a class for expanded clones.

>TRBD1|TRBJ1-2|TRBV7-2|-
TGTGCCAGCAGCTTAGGGACCCCCACGACAGGGTATGGCTACACCTTC
CASSLGTPTTGYGYTF
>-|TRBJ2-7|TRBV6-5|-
TGTGCCAGCAACCCGGGGTATACCATCTACGAGCAGTACTTC
CASNPGYTIYEQYF
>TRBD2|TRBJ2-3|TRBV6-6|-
TGTGCCAGCACTCGACTAGCGGGGGGGCCCACAGATACGCAGTATTTT
CASTRLAGGPTDTQYF
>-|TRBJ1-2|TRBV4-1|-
TGCGCCAGCAGCCACTGGACAGATCCCTATGGCTACACCTTC
CASSHWTDPYGYTF
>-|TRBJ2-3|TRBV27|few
TGTGCCAGCAGGTATAGGGGGACCCCACAAGGCACAGATACGCAGTATTTT
CASRYRGTPQGTDTQYF
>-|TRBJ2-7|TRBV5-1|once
TGCGCCAGCAGCTTGGAGGTGGGCTACGAGCAGTACTTC
CASSLEVGYEQYF
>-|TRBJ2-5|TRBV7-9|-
TGTGCCAGCAGCTTGGACGGGGGGCGGGTGGAGACCCAGTACTTC
CASSLDGGRVETQYF
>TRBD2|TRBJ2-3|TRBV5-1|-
TGCGCCAGCAGCTTGTTGACTAGCGGGAGCACAGATACGCAGTATTTT
CASSLLTSGSTDTQYF
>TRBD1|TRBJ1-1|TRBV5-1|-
TGCGCCAGCAGGAATACAGGGGGCACTGAAGCTTTCTTT
CASRNTGGTEAFF
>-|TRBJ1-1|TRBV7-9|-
TGTGCCAGCAGCGACCGAGGGACTGAAGCTTTCTTT
CASSDRGTEAFF
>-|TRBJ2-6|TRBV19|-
TGTGCCAGTAAACTGTCTGGGGCCAACGTCCTGACTTTC
CASKLSGANVLTF
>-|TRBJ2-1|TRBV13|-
TGTGCCAGCAGCTTTACCACCAGCTCCTACAATGAGCAGTTCTTC
CASSFTTSSYNEQFF